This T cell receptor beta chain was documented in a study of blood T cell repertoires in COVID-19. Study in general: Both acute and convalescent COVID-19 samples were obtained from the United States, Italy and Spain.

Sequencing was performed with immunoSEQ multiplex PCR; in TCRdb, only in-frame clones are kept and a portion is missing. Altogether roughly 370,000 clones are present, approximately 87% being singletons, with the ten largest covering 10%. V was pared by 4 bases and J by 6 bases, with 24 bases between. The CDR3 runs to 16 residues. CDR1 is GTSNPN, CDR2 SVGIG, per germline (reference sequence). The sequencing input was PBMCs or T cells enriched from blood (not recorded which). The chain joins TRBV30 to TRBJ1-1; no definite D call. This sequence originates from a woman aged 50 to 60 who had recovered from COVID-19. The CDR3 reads CAWTPPVLPLVAEAFF. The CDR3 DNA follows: TGTGCCTGGACTCCCCCGGTCCTGCCCTTGGTCGCTGAAGCTTTCTTT.